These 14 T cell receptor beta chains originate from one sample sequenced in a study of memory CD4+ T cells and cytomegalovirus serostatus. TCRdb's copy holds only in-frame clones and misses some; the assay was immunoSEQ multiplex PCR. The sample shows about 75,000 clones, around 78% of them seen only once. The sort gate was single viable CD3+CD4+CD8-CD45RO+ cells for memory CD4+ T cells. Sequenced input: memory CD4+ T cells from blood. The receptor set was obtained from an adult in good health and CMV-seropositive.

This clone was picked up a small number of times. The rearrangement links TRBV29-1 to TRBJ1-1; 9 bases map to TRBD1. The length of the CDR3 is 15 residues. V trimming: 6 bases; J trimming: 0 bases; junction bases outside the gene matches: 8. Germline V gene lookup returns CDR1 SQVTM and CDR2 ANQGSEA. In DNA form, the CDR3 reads TGCAGCGTCGCTACAGGGGGCGGGATGAACACTGAAGCTTTCTTT. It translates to CSVATGGGMNTEAFF.

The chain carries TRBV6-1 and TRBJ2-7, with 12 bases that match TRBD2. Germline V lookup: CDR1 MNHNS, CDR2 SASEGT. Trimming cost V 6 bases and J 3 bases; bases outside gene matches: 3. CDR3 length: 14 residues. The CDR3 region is CASRTSGGYYEQYV. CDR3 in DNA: TGTGCCAGCAGAACTAGCGGGGGGTACTACGAGCAGTACGTC.

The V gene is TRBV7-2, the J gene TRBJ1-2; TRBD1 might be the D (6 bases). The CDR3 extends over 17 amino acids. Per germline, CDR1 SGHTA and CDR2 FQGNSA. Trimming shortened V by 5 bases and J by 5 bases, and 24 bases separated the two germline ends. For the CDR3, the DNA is TGTGCCAGCAGCGCTGCGGGACATATCTCCGGGAGGTATGGCTACACCTTC. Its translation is CASSAAGHISGRYGYTF. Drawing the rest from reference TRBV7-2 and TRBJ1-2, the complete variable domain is GAGVSQSPSNKVTEKGKDVELRCDPISGHTALYWYRQSLGQGLEFLIYFQGNSAPDKSGLPSDRFSAERTGGSVSTLTIQRTQQEDSAVYLCASSAAGHISGRYGYTFGSGTRLTVV.

The CDR3 here is CASSSTGSTWGTQYF. CDR3 bases: TGTGCCAGCAGCTCAACAGGGAGCACATGGGGTACGCAGTATTTT. The chain uses TRBV11-2 and TRBJ2-3; tentatively, D is TRBD1 (6 bases). Germline V gene lookup returns CDR1 SGHAT and CDR2 FQNNGV. V lost 4 bases and J lost 8, with 19 bases in between. The CDR3 loop spans 15 amino acids.

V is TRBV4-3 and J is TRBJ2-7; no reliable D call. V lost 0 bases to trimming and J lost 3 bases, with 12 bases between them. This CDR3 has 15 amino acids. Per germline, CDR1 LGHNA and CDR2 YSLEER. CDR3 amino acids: CASSQDKGSGYEQYV. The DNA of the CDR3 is TGCGCCAGCAGCCAAGATAAGGGCTCAGGCTACGAGCAGTACGTC.

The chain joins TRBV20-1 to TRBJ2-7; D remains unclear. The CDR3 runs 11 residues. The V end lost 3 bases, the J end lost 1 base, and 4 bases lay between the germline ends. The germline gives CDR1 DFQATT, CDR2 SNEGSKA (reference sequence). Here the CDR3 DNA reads TGCAGTGCTAGGGGTTCCTACGAGCAGTACTTC. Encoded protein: CSARGSYEQYF.

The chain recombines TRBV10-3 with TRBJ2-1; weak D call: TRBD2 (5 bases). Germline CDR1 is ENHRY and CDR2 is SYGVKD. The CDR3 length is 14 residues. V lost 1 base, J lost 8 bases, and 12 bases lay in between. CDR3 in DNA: TGTGCCATCAGTGAGTATAGTGTGGAGGATGAGCAGTTCTTC. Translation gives CAISEYSVEDEQFF.

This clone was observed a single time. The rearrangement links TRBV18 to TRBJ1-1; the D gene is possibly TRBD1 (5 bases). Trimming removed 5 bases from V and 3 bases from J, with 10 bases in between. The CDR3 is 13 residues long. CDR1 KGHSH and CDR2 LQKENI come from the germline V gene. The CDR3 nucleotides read TGTGCCAGCTCAACGGGGACGGACACTGAAGCTTTCTTT. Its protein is CASSTGTDTEAFF.

CDR3 nucleotide sequence: TGTGCCAGCAGGTTAACAGGCCCGAACACTGAAGCTTTCTTT. Protein product: CASRLTGPNTEAFF. The chain uses TRBV7-9 and TRBJ1-1; D may be TRBD1 (5 bases). This CDR3 contains 14 residues. Deletions cut 6 bases from V and 1 base from J, with 12 bases between. Germline V CDR1 and CDR2: SEHNR, FQNEAQ (reference sequence).

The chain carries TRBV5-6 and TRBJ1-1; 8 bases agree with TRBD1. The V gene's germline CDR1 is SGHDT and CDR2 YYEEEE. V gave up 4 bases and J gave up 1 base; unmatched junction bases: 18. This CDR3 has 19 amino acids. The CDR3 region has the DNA TGTGCCAGCAGCGGGGGCGATGTGGACAGGGCCGTGAGGAACACTGAAGCTTTCTTT. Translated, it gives CASSGGDVDRAVRNTEAFF.

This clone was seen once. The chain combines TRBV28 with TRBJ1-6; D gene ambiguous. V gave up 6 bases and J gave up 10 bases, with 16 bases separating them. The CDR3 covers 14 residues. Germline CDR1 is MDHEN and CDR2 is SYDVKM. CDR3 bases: TGTGCCAGCAGCCGACCCGCGTCGGAGTCACCCCTCCACTTT. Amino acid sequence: CASSRPASESPLHF. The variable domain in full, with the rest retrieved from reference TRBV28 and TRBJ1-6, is DVKVTQSSRYLVKRTGEKVFLECVQDMDHENMFWYRQDPGLGLRLIYFSYDVKMKEKGDIPEGYSVSREKKERFSLILESASTNQTSMYLCASSRPASESPLHFGNGTRLTVT.

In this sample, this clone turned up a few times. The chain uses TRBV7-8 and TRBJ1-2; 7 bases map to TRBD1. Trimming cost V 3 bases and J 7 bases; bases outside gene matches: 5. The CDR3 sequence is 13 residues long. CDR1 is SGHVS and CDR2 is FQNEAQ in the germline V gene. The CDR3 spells CASSFDRASGYTF. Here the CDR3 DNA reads TGTGCCAGCAGCTTCGACAGGGCGAGTGGCTACACCTTC.

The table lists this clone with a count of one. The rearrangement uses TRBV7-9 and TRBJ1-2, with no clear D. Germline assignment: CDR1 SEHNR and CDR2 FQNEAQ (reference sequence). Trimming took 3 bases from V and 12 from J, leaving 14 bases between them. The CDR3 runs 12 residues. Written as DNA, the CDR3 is TGTGCCAGCAGCTTTCTTGAAGGAGGGCACACCTTC. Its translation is CASSFLEGGHTF.

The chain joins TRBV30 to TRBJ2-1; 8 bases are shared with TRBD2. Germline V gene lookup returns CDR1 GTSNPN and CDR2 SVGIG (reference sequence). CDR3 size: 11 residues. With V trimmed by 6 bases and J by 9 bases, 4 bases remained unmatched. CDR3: CACSGGGEQFF. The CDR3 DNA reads TGTGCCTGTTCGGGAGGGGGTGAGCAGTTCTTC.